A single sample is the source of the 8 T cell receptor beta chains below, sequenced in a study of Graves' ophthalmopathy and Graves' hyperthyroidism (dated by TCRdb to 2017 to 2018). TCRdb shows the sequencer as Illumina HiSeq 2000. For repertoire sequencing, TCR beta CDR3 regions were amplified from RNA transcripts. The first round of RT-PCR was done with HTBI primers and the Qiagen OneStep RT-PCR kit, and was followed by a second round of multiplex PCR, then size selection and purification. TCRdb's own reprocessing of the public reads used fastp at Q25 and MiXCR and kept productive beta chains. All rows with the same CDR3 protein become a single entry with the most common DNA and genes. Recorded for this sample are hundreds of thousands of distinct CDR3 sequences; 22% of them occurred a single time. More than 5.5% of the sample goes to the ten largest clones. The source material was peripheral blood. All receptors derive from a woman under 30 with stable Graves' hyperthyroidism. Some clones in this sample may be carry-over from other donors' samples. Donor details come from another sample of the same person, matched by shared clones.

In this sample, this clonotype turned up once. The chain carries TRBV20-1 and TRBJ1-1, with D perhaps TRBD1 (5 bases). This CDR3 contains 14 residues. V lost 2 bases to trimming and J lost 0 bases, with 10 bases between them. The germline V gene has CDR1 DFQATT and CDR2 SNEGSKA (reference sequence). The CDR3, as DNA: TGCAGTGCTAGACGCGGGGCGGTGAACACTGAAGCTTTCTTT. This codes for CSARRGAVNTEAFF.

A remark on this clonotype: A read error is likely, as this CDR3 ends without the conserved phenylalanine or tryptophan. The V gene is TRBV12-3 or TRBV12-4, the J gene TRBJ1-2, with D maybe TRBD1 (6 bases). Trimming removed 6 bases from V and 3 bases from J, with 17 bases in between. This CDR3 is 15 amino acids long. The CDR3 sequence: CASSSSTGKDYGYTY. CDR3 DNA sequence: TGTGCCAGCAGCTCTTCTACAGGGAAGGACTATGGCTACACCTAC.

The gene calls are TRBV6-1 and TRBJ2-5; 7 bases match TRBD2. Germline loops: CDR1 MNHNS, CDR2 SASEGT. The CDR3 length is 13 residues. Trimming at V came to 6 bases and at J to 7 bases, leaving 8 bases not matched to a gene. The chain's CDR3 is CASRAGPVGTQYF. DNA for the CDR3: TGTGCCAGCAGAGCGGGGCCCGTTGGGACCCAGTACTTC.

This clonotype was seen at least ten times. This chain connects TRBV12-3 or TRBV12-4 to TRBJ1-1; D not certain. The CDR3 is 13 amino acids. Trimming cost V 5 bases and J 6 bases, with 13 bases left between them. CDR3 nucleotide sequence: TGTGCCAGCAGTCCCCGTGGTACATCTGAAGCTTTCTTT. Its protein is CASSPRGTSEAFF.

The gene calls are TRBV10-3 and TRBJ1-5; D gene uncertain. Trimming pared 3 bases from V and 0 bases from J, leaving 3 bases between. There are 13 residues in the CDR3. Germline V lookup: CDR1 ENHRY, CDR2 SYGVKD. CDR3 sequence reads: CAISDSSNQPQHF. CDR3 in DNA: TGTGCCATCAGTGATTCTAGCAATCAGCCCCAGCATTTT.

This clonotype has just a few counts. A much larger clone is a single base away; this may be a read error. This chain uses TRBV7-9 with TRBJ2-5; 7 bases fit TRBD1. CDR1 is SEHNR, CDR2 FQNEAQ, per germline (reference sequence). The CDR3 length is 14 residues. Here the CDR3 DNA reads TGTGCCAGCGGCTTCCTTGACAGGGTCGAGACCCAGTACTTC. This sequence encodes CASGFLDRVETQYF.

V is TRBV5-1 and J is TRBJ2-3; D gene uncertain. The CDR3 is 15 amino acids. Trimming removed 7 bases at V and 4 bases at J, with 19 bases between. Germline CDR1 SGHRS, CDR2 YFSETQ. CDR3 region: CASYVSVGGPDTQYF. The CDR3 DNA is TGCGCCAGCTATGTGTCAGTGGGTGGGCCAGATACGCAGTATTTT.

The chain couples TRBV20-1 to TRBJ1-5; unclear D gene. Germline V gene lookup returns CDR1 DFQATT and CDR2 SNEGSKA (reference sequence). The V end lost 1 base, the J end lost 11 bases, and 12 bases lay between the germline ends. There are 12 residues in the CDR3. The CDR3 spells CSARGRSRAQHF. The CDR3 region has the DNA TGCAGTGCTAGAGGACGATCCAGAGCCCAGCATTTT.